These T cell receptor beta chains were read from a single sample in a study of shared clonotypes between healthy human individuals. Repertoires were generated with immunoSEQ multiplex PCR, while TCRdb's copy carries only in-frame clones and drops some. This table holds about 470,000 clones, 70% to 80% found once. Sample: PBMCs. These receptors were taken from a woman aged 35 to 49 in good health. Some clones in this sample may be carry-over from other donors' samples. Both conserved end residues are part of each CDR3. The size of a clone is reported for some rows only, either as once, few or many, or as a class for expanded clones.

v_call clone_size cdr3_aa
TRBV4-3 many CASSLRVDGETQYF
TRBV11-1 - CASSLGQGTYEQYF
TRBV27 - CASSLTGEPYEQYF
TRBV5-1 many CASSRDSRGVGGANVLTF
TRBV10-2 - CATRIRAGGHRDNEQFF
TRBV7-6 - CASSLVGGGGNTGELFF
TRBV11-1 - CASSLDPGGEETQYF
TRBV5-1 - CASSAEVGGRWETNEKLFF
TRBV5-4 - CASSLGQGQLGYTF
TRBV28 few CASKSLARWTNTGELFF
TRBV4-3 - CASSREAGLLNEQFF
TRBV5-6 - CASSSGPASGRAAGELFF
TRBV4-1 - CASSQQNLAGGSTDTQYF
TRBV30 - CAEGQSYGYTF
TRBV19 - CASYQGFNYGYTF
TRBV6-5 - CASSPGVLSGNTIYF
TRBV7-9 - CASSRGLAGVLETQYF
TRBV5-1 - CASSFFTGDTQYF
TRBV11-2 - CASSPSGRVGELFF
TRBV19 - CASSPLAGGPYEQYF
TRBV5-1 - CASSLGVGLYEQYF